This passage covers 18 T cell receptor beta chains from one sample sequenced in a study of CD8 T cells in ankylosing spondylitis. The study, taken as a whole, reports: The study identified a TCR beta motif of seven or eight highly homologous variants that appeared characteristic of ankylosing spondylitis blood.

For these TCRs, the target antigens are not known. Each CDR3 protein is one row after TCRdb ran MiXCR on the 5' RACE reads. The sample lists about 800,000 distinct CDR3 sequences; 10% to 15% were seen once. The sequenced material came from blood, either unsorted or a sorted T cell fraction (not recorded which). Receptors were obtained from a male donor with ankylosing spondylitis.

CDR3 DNA sequence: TGTGCCAGCAGGCTAGGACAGGGAGATGAAGCTTTCTTT. Residues: CASRLGQGDEAFF. V is TRBV12-3 or TRBV12-4 and J is TRBJ1-1, with 8 bases matching TRBD1. V was clipped by 6 bases and J by 7 bases; unmatched bases: 7. The CDR3 has 13 residues.

Only a few counts were recorded for this clonotype. V usage is TRBV15 and J usage is TRBJ1-2; 7 nucleotides line up with TRBD1. V dropped 5 bases and J dropped 8; count of bases not matched to a gene: 11. This CDR3 spans 14 amino acids. Germline V CDR1 and CDR2: LNHNV, YYDKDF (reference sequence). The DNA of the CDR3 is TGTGCCACCAGCGTAATAACAGGGGATGGAGGCTACACCTTC. The encoded protein is CATSVITGDGGYTF.

The chain combines TRBV5-1 with TRBJ2-1, with 7 nucleotides matching TRBD1. There are 15 residues in the CDR3. V gave up 2 bases and J gave up 6 bases; unmatched junction bases: 8. Germline V gene sequence: CDR1 SGHRS, CDR2 YFSETQ. CDR3 sequence (DNA): TGCGCCAGCAGCTTTAGGGAAAACAGGGGCAATGAGCAGTTCTTC. Its translation: CASSFRENRGNEQFF.

J is TRBJ2-1 and V is TRBV11-2; D is ambiguous. Germline values: CDR1 SGHAT, CDR2 FQNNGV. CDR3 length: 17 amino acids. Trimming removed 0 bases from V and 0 bases from J, with 12 bases in between. For the CDR3, the DNA is TGTGCCAGCAGCTTAGATGGCCTATTGAGCTCCTACAATGAGCAGTTCTTC. As protein: CASSLDGLLSSYNEQFF.

Ten or more counts support this clonotype. The V call is TRBV12-3 or TRBV12-4, the J call TRBJ2-5; D unclear. The CDR3 is made up of 15 amino acids. V was trimmed by 3 bases and J by 1 base, leaving 12 bases between them. The CDR3 region is CASSFISPGQETQYF. CDR3 DNA sequence: TGTGCCAGCAGTTTTATCTCCCCCGGCCAAGAGACCCAGTACTTC.

Many counts were recorded for this clonotype. V and J are TRBV29-1 and TRBJ1-5, with D hard to call. V was trimmed by 3 bases and J by 2 bases, leaving 8 bases between them. The CDR3 sequence is 13 residues long. CDR1 and CDR2 (germline): SQVTM, ANQGSEA. CDR3 sequence reads: CSVETSGNQPQHF. The CDR3 nucleotides are TGCAGCGTTGAGACATCAGGCAATCAGCCCCAGCATTTT. The full variable domain, in which reference TRBV29-1 and TRBJ1-5 provide the parts outside the CDR3, is SAVISQKPSRDICQRGTSLTIQCQVDSQVTMMFWYRQQPGQSLTLIATANQGSEATYESGFVIDKFPISRPNLTFSTLTVSNMSPEDSSIYLCSVETSGNQPQHFGDGTRLSIL.

This clonotype has only one observation. CDR3 protein: CASSSNLARLETQYF. CDR3 sequence (DNA): TGTGCCAGCAGCTCCAATTTAGCCCGATTGGAGACCCAGTACTTC. This sequence joins TRBV28 and TRBJ2-5; D not resolved. The CDR3 is made up of 15 amino acids. Germline V gene sequence: CDR1 MDHEN, CDR2 SYDVKM. V was cut by 6 bases and J by 5 bases, with 19 bases left in between.

This clonotype was recorded at least ten times. This rearrangement joins TRBV20-1 to TRBJ2-7; 7 bases map to TRBD1. Germline CDR1 reads DFQATT; CDR2 reads SNEGSKA (reference sequence). Trimming took 2 bases from V and 1 from J; bases not matched to a gene: 5. The CDR3 runs 14 residues. In nucleotides, the CDR3 is TGCAGTGCTAGATCCGGGACAGTATCCTACGAGCAGTACTTC. Translated: CSARSGTVSYEQYF.

The V and J genes are TRBV13 and TRBJ2-2; D remains unclear. The germline gives CDR1 PRHDT, CDR2 FYEKMQ (reference sequence). This CDR3 spans 12 amino acids. Trimming took 8 bases from V and 0 from J, leaving 4 bases between them. The CDR3 sequence: CASPANTGELFF. In DNA form, the CDR3 reads TGTGCCAGCCCTGCGAACACCGGGGAGCTGTTTTTT.

The table lists this clonotype with many counts. This chain uses TRBV12-3 or TRBV12-4 with TRBJ1-1; the D gene is possibly TRBD1 (6 bases). The CDR3 loop spans 15 amino acids. V was pared by 5 bases and J by 7 bases, with 20 bases between. The CDR3 nucleotides are TGTGCCAGCAGTCCCAGGGGAGGCGGTGTCGGTGAAGCTTTCTTT. This encodes CASSPRGGGVGEAFF.

A few counts support this clonotype. The chain joins TRBV20-1 to TRBJ2-7, with 7 positions matching TRBD2. The length of the CDR3 is 15 residues. V lost 5 bases, J lost 3 bases, and 13 bases stayed unmatched. CDR1 and CDR2 (germline): DFQATT, SNEGSKA (reference sequence). The CDR3 bases are TGCAGTGCTCCCCGCCCCGGACTAGTTTTCTACGAGCAGTACTTC. It codes for CSAPRPGLVFYEQYF.

This clonotype was found many times. The chain combines TRBV20-1 with TRBJ2-7; 7 bases align to TRBD1. Germline V gene lookup returns CDR1 DFQATT and CDR2 SNEGSKA (reference sequence). The V and J ends lost 3 bases and 1 base, in that order; junction bases with no gene match: 3. CDR3 size: 13 residues. The CDR3: CSARDRKSYEQYF. CDR3 sequence (DNA): TGCAGTGCTAGGGACAGGAAGTCCTACGAGCAGTACTTC.

This clonotype came up many times. V gene TRBV5-1 combines with J gene TRBJ2-1; tentatively, D is TRBD1 (5 bases). This CDR3 is built from 14 residues. Trimming removed 4 bases at V and 4 bases at J, with 12 bases between. Germline V gene sequence: CDR1 SGHRS, CDR2 YFSETQ. The CDR3 nucleotides are TGCGCCAGCAGCGGGCAGGGAATATACAATGAGCAGTTCTTC. This sequence encodes CASSGQGIYNEQFF.

There are a few counts of this clonotype. The rearrangement uses TRBV12-3 or TRBV12-4 and TRBJ2-1; TRBD2 agrees at 13 bases. This CDR3 region has 18 residues. Trimming cost V 5 bases and J 7 bases; bases outside gene matches: 14. The CDR3 protein is CASSPYPGTSGVMNEQFF. The CDR3 DNA reads TGTGCCAGCAGTCCCTACCCAGGGACTAGCGGGGTTATGAATGAGCAGTTCTTC.

The rearrangement links TRBV18 to TRBJ2-5, with 7 bases aligning to TRBD1. J was trimmed by 1 base and V by 4 bases; bases with no gene match: 6. CDR3 length: 15 amino acids. Germline V lookup: CDR1 KGHSH, CDR2 LQKENI. This CDR3 reads CASSRDGTAQETQYF. CDR3 sequence (DNA): TGTGCCAGCTCACGAGATGGGACAGCCCAAGAGACCCAGTACTTC.

This chain connects TRBV4-3 to TRBJ1-6; no reliable D call. The CDR3 runs 15 residues. CDR1 and CDR2 from the germline V gene are LGHNA and YSLEER. The V gene lost 4 bases and the J gene lost 9 bases, with 16 bases spanning the gap. The CDR3 region is CASSLQTVTASPLHF. The DNA for the CDR3 is TGCGCCAGCAGCCTCCAAACAGTCACCGCTTCACCCCTCCACTTT.

V usage is TRBV6-2 or TRBV6-3 and J usage is TRBJ1-4, with D unclear. Trimming took 7 bases from V and 6 from J, leaving 9 bases between them. The germline CDR1 and CDR2 sequences are MNHEY and SVGEGT. The CDR3 is 12 residues long. The CDR3 DNA sequence: TGTGCCAGCATGGGGAGGGATGAAAAACTGTTTTTT. It is translated as CASMGRDEKLFF.

V and J are TRBV15 and TRBJ2-5, with 7 bases aligning to TRBD1. Germline lookup yields CDR1 LNHNV and CDR2 YYDKDF (reference sequence). Losses at the gene ends were 1 base for V and 5 bases for J; bases not matched to a gene: 10. The CDR3 consists of 16 residues. The CDR3 loop is CATSRVLTGLEETQYF. The CDR3 nucleotides read TGTGCCACCAGCAGAGTCCTGACAGGGTTGGAGGAGACCCAGTACTTC.